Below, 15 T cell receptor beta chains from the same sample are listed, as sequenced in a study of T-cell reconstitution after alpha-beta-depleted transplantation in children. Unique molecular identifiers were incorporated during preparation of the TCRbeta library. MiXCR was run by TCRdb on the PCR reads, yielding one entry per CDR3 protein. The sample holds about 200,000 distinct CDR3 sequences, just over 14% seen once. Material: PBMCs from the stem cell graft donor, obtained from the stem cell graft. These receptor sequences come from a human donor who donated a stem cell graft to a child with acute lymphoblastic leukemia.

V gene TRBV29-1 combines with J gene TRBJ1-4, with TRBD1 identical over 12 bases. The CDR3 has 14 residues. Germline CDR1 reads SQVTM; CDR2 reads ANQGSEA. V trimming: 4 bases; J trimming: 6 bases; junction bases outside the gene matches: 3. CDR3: CSVAGTGGHEKLFF. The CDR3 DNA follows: TGCAGCGTTGCGGGGACAGGGGGCCATGAAAAACTGTTTTTT.

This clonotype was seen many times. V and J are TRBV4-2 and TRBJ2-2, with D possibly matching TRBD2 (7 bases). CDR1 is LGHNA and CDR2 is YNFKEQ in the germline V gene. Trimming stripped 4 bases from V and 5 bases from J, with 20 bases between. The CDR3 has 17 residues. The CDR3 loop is CASSPSGVGGLTGELFF. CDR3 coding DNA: TGTGCCAGCAGCCCGTCAGGGGTGGGAGGGTTGACCGGGGAGCTGTTTTTT.

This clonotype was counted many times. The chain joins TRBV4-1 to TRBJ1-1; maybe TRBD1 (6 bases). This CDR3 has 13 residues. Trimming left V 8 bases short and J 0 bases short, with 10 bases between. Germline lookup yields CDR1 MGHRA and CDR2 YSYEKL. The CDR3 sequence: CASSKGVNTEAFF. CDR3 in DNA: TGCGCCAGCTCCAAGGGGGTGAACACTGAAGCTTTCTTT.

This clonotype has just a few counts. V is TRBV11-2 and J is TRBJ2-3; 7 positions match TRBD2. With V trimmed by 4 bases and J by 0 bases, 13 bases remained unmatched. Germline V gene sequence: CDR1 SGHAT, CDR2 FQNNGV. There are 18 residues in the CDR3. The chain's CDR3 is CASSSPMRLAESTDTQYF. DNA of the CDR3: TGTGCCAGCAGCTCTCCCATGCGGCTAGCGGAGAGCACAGATACGCAGTATTTT.

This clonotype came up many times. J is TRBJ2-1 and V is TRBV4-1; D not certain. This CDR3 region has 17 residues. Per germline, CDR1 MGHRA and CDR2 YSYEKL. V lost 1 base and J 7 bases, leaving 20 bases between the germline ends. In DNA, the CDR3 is TGCGCCAGCAGCCAAGTAAGGAAGGGTCCAACCGCGAATGAGCAGTTCTTC. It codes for CASSQVRKGPTANEQFF.

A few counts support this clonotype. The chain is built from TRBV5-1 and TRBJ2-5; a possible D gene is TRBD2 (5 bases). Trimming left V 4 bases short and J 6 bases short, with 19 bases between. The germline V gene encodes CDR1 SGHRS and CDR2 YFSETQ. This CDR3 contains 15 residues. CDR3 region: CASSLGELALKTQYF. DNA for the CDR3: TGCGCCAGCAGCCTCGGAGAGCTAGCTCTGAAGACCCAGTACTTC. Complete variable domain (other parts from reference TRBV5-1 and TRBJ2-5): KAGVTQTPRYLIKTRGQQVTLSCSPISGHRSVSWYQQTPGQGLQFLFEYFSETQRNKGNFPGRFSGRQFSNSRSEMNVSTLELGDSALYLCASSLGELALKTQYFGPGTRLLVL.

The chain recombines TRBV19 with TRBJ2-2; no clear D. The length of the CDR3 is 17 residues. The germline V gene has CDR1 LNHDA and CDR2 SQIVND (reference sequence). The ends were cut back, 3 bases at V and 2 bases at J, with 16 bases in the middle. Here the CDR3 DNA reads TGTGCCAGTAGTATTCGGGCCAAAGCCCTAAACACCGGGGAGCTGTTTTTT. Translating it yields CASSIRAKALNTGELFF.

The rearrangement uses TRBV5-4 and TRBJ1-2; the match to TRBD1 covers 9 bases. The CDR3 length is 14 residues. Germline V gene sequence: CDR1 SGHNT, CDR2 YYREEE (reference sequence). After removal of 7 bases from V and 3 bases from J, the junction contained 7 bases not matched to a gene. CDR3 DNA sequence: TGTGCCAGCGTCAAACAGGGGGCAGACTATGGCTACACCTTC. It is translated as CASVKQGADYGYTF.

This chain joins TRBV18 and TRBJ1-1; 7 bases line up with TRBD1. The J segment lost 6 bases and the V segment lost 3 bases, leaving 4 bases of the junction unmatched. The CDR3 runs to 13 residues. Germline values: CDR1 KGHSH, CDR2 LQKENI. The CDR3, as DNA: TGTGCCAGCTCACCCCTGACAGGGCCTGAAGCTTTCTTT. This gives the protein CASSPLTGPEAFF.

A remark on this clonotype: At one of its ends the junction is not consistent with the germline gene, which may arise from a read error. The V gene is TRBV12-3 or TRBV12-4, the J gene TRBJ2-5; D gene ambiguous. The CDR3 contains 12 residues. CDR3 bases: TGTACCAGCACTATGACTCAAGAGACCCAGTACTTC. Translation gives CTSTMTQETQYF.

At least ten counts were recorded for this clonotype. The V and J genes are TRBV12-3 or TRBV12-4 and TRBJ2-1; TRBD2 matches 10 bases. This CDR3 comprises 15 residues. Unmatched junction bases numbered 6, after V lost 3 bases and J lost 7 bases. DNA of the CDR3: TGTGCCAGCAGTTTGCAACTAGCGGGAAATAATGAGCAGTTCTTC. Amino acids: CASSLQLAGNNEQFF.

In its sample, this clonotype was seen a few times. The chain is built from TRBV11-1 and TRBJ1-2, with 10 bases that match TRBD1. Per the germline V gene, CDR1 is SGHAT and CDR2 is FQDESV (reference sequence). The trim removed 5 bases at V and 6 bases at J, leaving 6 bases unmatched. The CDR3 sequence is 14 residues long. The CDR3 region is CASSRRQGANGYTF. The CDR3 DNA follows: TGTGCCAGCAGCCGCCGACAGGGGGCAAATGGCTACACCTTC.

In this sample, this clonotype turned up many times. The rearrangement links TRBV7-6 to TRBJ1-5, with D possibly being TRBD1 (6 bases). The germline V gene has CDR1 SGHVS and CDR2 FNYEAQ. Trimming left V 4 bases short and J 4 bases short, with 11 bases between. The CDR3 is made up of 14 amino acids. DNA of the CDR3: TGTGCCAGCAGCTCAGGACAGTTTAATCAGCCCCAGCATTTT. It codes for CASSSGQFNQPQHF.

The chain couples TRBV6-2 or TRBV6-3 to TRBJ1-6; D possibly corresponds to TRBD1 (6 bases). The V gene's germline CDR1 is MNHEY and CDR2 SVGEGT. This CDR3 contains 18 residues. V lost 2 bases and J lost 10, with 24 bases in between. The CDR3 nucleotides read TGTGCCAGCAGTTACCCGGACAGTAAAGGAACTCTCTGGTCACCCCTCCACTTT. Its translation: CASSYPDSKGTLWSPLHF.

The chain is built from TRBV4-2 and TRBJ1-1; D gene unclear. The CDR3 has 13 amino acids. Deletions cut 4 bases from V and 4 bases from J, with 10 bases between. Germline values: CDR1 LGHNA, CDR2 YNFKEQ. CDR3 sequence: CASSLGWSTEAFF. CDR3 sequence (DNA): TGTGCCAGCAGCCTGGGCTGGAGCACTGAAGCTTTCTTT.